Following are 21 T cell receptor beta chains from one sample sequenced in a study of T-cell reconstitution after alpha-beta-depleted transplantation in children. Unique molecular identifiers were incorporated into the prepared TCRbeta library. TCRdb processed the PCR reads anew with MiXCR; each CDR3 protein has one entry. This table holds 500,000 to 650,000 distinct CDR3 sequences, under 15% found once. Source: PBMCs, mostly from graft donor cells, taken 360 days after TCRalphabeta/CD19-depleted stem cell transplant. These receptors were taken from a male patient younger than 18 who had a stem cell transplant for acute myeloid leukemia, so the T cells may come from the graft donor.

The chain carries TRBV4-3 and TRBJ2-1; TRBD1 might be the D (6 bases). The CDR3 contains 16 residues. The germline V gene has CDR1 LGHNA and CDR2 YSLEER. V dropped 3 bases and J dropped 5 bases, with 17 bases sitting between them. The CDR3 sequence: CASSHVNRVLNNEQFF. DNA for the CDR3: TGCGCCAGCAGCCATGTAAACAGGGTACTGAACAATGAGCAGTTCTTC.

V is TRBV7-9 and J is TRBJ2-2, with 9 bases aligning to TRBD1. With 4 bases clipped from V and 6 bases from J, the junction kept 9 bases outside the gene matches. From germline, CDR1 is SEHNR and CDR2 FQNEAQ (reference sequence). The CDR3 is 16 amino acids. CDR3 sequence reads: CASSSTGTGPAGELFF. The CDR3 DNA reads as TGTGCCAGCAGCTCCACCGGGACAGGGCCGGCCGGGGAGCTGTTTTTT.

The chain joins TRBV9 to TRBJ2-1, with 13 positions matching TRBD2. Unmatched junction bases numbered 7, after V lost 0 bases and J lost 7 bases. CDR3 length: 17 residues. Germline assignment: CDR1 SGDLS and CDR2 YYNGEE. CDR3 nucleotides: TGTGCCAGCAGCGTAGAACTAGCGGGAGGGCCTCGGAATGAGCAGTTCTTC. Translating gives CASSVELAGGPRNEQFF.

This clonotype was counted a few times. The rearrangement joins TRBV7-9 to TRBJ1-1; D may be TRBD1 (5 bases). CDR1 is SEHNR and CDR2 is FQNEAQ in the germline V gene (reference sequence). There are 13 residues in the CDR3. V lost 1 base, J lost 7 bases, and 10 bases lay in between. The CDR3 region is CASSLGSGGEAFF. In DNA, the CDR3 is TGTGCCAGCAGCTTAGGTTCCGGGGGTGAAGCTTTCTTT.

This clonotype was counted a few times. This chain joins TRBV29-1 and TRBJ2-1; either TRBD1 or TRBD2 may fit D (5 bases each). V was pared by 1 base and J by 5 bases, with 12 bases between. CDR3 length: 14 residues. Germline CDR1 SQVTM, CDR2 ANQGSEA. The CDR3 DNA is TGCAGCGTTGAAGGATTAGGGACCCACAATGAGCAGTTCTTC. Protein product: CSVEGLGTHNEQFF.

This clonotype was seen repeatedly, ten times or more. The chain combines TRBV29-1 with TRBJ2-7, with TRBD2 matching 7 bases. Germline V gene data show CDR1 as SQVTM and CDR2 as ANQGSEA. The CDR3 consists of 13 residues. With V trimmed by 7 bases and J by 2 bases, 8 bases remained unmatched. This chain's CDR3 is CSARGRVPYEQYF. As DNA, the CDR3 is TGCAGCGCCCGGGGGAGGGTCCCCTACGAGCAGTACTTC.

In its sample, this clonotype was seen many times. This rearrangement joins TRBV24-1 to TRBJ2-1; 9 bases are a match to TRBD2. The germline gives CDR1 KGHDR, CDR2 SFDVKD. The trim removed 4 bases at V and 4 bases at J, leaving 10 bases unmatched. CDR3 length: 17 residues. CDR3 nucleotides: TGTGCCACCAGTGACCCTCGACTAGCGGAAACTTACAATGAGCAGTTCTTC. It specifies CATSDPRLAETYNEQFF.

The V and J genes are TRBV6-2 or TRBV6-3 and TRBJ2-2; D perhaps matches TRBD1 (6 bases). The CDR3 spans 16 residues. Trimming cost V 8 bases and J 4 bases, with 20 bases left between them. Germline CDR1 and CDR2: MNHEY and SVGEGT. The CDR3 region has the DNA TGTGCCAGCCTAGGGTCGTTAGGGGGAGCCACCGGGGAGCTGTTTTTT. It encodes CASLGSLGGATGELFF.

In this sample, this clonotype turned up many times. The gene calls are TRBV12-3 or TRBV12-4 and TRBJ2-2; D is unclear. CDR3 length equals 15 residues. Trimming pared 3 bases from V and 2 bases from J, leaving 10 bases between. The CDR3 coding sequence is TGTGCCAGCAGTTTGAATGAATTCAACACCGGGGAGCTGTTTTTT. Its protein product is CASSLNEFNTGELFF.

This sequence joins TRBV4-3 and TRBJ2-5; 10 bases match TRBD2. The CDR3 consists of 19 residues. Germline values: CDR1 LGHNA, CDR2 YSLEER. The junction had 13 bases not matched to a gene; V was cut back by 0 bases and J by 3 bases. CDR3 residues: CASSQEGLSSGRDEETQYF. DNA for the CDR3: TGCGCCAGCAGCCAAGAGGGTCTCTCAAGCGGGAGGGATGAAGAGACCCAGTACTTC.

This clonotype was picked up a small number of times. The gene calls are TRBV18 and TRBJ1-1, with D perhaps matching TRBD1 (5 bases). The CDR3 is made up of 15 amino acids. V lost 2 bases, J lost 1 base, and 11 bases lay in between. Germline CDR1 and CDR2: KGHSH and LQKENI. The DNA for the CDR3 is TGTGCCAGCTCACCAACCCAGGGATGGAACACTGAAGCTTTCTTT. Amino acid sequence: CASSPTQGWNTEAFF.

CDR3 DNA sequence: TGTGCCAGCAGTTACCTAAGTAGCGGGAGCTACACCGGGGAGCTGTTTTTT. Its translation: CASSYLSSGSYTGELFF. This chain links TRBV6-2 or TRBV6-3 with TRBJ2-2, with 9 bases fitting TRBD2. CDR1 and CDR2 from the germline V gene are MNHEY and SVGEGT. The CDR3 totals 17 residues. Losses at the gene ends were 2 bases for V and 3 bases for J; bases not matched to a gene: 7.

This rearrangement joins TRBV12-3 or TRBV12-4 to TRBJ2-5; TRBD1 matches at 10 bases. The CDR3 is made up of 15 amino acids. V lost 7 bases and J lost 1; bases outside the gene matches: 6. The DNA of the CDR3 is TGTGCCAGCAACTGGGACAGGGGCCTCCAAGAGACCCAGTACTTC. It specifies CASNWDRGLQETQYF.

This clonotype showed up just a few times. The genes are TRBV27 and TRBJ2-5; 14 bases are a match to TRBD2. CDR1 is MNHEY, CDR2 SMNVEV, per germline (reference sequence). CDR3 length equals 16 residues. With 3 bases clipped from V and 5 bases from J, the junction kept 5 bases outside the gene matches. CDR3 protein: CASSFAGLAGEETQYF. The CDR3 DNA reads TGTGCCAGCAGTTTTGCGGGACTAGCGGGAGAGGAGACCCAGTACTTC.

V is TRBV7-7 and J is TRBJ2-6; weak D call: TRBD2 (5 bases). The CDR3 consists of 19 residues. Trimming took 8 bases from V and 1 from J, leaving 24 bases between them. The germline V gene has CDR1 SSHAT and CDR2 FNYEAQ (reference sequence). The CDR3 region has the DNA TGTGCCAGCCGGTTGGAAATCGGGGATGTCGGTTCTGGGGCCAACGTCCTGACTTTC. Protein product: CASRLEIGDVGSGANVLTF.

This clonotype was found a few times. This chain connects TRBV5-1 to TRBJ2-3; maybe TRBD1 (6 bases). Germline CDR1 reads SGHRS; CDR2 reads YFSETQ. The CDR3 has 17 residues. Trimming took off 0 bases at V and 0 bases at J, with 14 bases between the two ends. CDR3 sequence: CASSLEDRLYSTDTQYF. In DNA form, the CDR3 reads TGCGCCAGCAGCTTGGAGGACAGACTGTATAGCACAGATACGCAGTATTTT.

This clonotype was seen at least ten times. J is TRBJ1-1 and V is TRBV20-1; D gene ambiguous. CDR3 length: 10 amino acids. The germline V and J ends were trimmed by 5 bases and 7 bases, with 8 bases remaining between them. The germline V gene encodes CDR1 DFQATT and CDR2 SNEGSKA (reference sequence). The CDR3 sequence is CSAPNGEAFF. The CDR3, as DNA: TGCAGTGCTCCAAACGGTGAAGCTTTCTTT.

V gene TRBV6-2 or TRBV6-3 combines with J gene TRBJ2-5; 14 bases agree with TRBD2. Germline CDR1 is MNHEY and CDR2 is SVGEGT. This CDR3 is 15 amino acids long. J lost 4 bases, V lost 6 bases, and 4 bases had no gene match. The CDR3 DNA follows: TGTGCCAGCAGGCCCGGACTAGCGGGAGGAGAGACCCAGTACTTC. It is translated as CASRPGLAGGETQYF.

The chain uses TRBV16 and TRBJ1-6; D is undetermined. The CDR3 consists of 12 residues. Trimming cost V 4 bases and J 6 bases, with 4 bases left between them. CDR1 KGHSY and CDR2 FQNENV come from the germline V gene. The CDR3 DNA sequence: TGTGCCAGCAGCCGACCTAATTCACCCCTCCACTTT. Its translation is CASSRPNSPLHF.

This clonotype was detected a few times. The chain combines TRBV6-1 with TRBJ2-7; no clear D gene. The V and J ends lost 0 bases and 6 bases respectively, with 6 bases between them. Per the germline V gene, CDR1 is MNHNS and CDR2 is SASEGT. The CDR3 runs 12 residues. CDR3 sequence: CASSEALSEQYF. The CDR3 DNA follows: TGTGCCAGCAGTGAAGCCTTATCCGAGCAGTACTTC.

This clonotype was observed a handful of times. The V and J genes are TRBV4-2 and TRBJ2-1; maybe TRBD2 (5 bases). Trimming removed 1 base at V and 6 bases at J, with 10 bases between. Germline assignment: CDR1 LGHNA and CDR2 YNFKEQ. The CDR3 totals 14 residues. CDR3 amino acids: CASSQGGGPNEQFF. The CDR3 DNA sequence: TGTGCCAGCAGCCAAGGTGGAGGACCCAATGAGCAGTTCTTC.